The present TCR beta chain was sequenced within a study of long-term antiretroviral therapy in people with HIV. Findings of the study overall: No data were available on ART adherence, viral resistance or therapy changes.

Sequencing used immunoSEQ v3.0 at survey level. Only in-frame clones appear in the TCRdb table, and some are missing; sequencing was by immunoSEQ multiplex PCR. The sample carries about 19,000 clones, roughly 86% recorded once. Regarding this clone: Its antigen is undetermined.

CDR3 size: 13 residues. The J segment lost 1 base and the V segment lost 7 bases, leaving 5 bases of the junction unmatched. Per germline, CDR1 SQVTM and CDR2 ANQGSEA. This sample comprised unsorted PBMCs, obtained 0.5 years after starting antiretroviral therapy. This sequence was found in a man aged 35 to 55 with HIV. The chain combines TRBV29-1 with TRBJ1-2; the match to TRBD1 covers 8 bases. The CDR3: CSAQGVFNYGYTF. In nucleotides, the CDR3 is TGCAGCGCACAGGGGGTATTTAACTATGGCTACACCTTC.